Following are 10 T cell receptor beta chains from one sample sequenced in a study of cytomegalovirus exposure and HLA in healthy donors. Both 60 Vbeta primers and 13 Jbeta primers went into the PCR. Assay: immunoSEQ multiplex PCR; the TCRdb copy retains only in-frame clones and omits some. The table lists about 90,000 clones, approximately 80% of them singletons. The sequenced sample consisted of PBMCs. The receptors derive from a man aged 25 to 45 in good health and CMV-seronegative.

This clone was observed a handful of times. CDR3 amino acids: CASQGGYGYTF. The CDR3 nucleotides read TGTGCCAGCCAGGGGGGCTATGGCTACACCTTC. The chain recombines TRBV7-9 with TRBJ1-2, with 7 bases matching TRBD1. The CDR3 length is 11 residues. Trimming at V came to 8 bases and at J to 4 bases, leaving 1 base not matched to a gene. CDR1 is SEHNR and CDR2 is FQNEAQ in the germline V gene (reference sequence).

CDR3 coding DNA: TGTGCCAGCAGCGGGCCGGGACAGGGCAGCTATGGCTACACCTTC. Its translation is CASSGPGQGSYGYTF. The V call is TRBV9, the J call TRBJ1-2; 9 bases line up with TRBD1. Germline trimming cut 3 bases from V and 4 bases from J; bases unmatched to any gene: 7. CDR1 and CDR2 (germline): SGDLS, YYNGEE. The CDR3 extends over 15 amino acids.

The chain has TRBV12-5 and TRBJ1-2; D is uncertain. Germline V lookup: CDR1 LGHNT, CDR2 FRNRAP. The ends were cut back, 1 base at V and 0 bases at J, with 9 bases in the middle. The CDR3 has 15 amino acids. The CDR3 spells CASGLGASTNYGYTF. CDR3 in DNA: TGTGCTAGTGGTTTGGGGGCCAGTACTAACTATGGCTACACCTTC.

For the CDR3, the DNA is TGTGCCAGCAGTGGGGCGGGACAGGGGGCTGGAGAGCAGTACTTC. This encodes CASSGAGQGAGEQYF. The V and J genes are TRBV6-6 and TRBJ2-7, with 12 bases that match TRBD1. CDR1 is MNHNY, CDR2 SVGAGI, per germline (reference sequence). This CDR3 has 15 residues. V dropped 5 bases and J dropped 7; count of bases not matched to a gene: 9.

A remark on this clone: No conserved phenylalanine or tryptophan ends this CDR3, so it is likely a read error. The chain is built from TRBV13 and TRBJ2-7; D uncertain. V was clipped by 0 bases and J by 4 bases, with 10 bases between them. The CDR3 sequence is 14 residues long. Germline CDR1 reads PRHDT; CDR2 reads FYEKMQ (reference sequence). CDR3: CASSLGQDTYEQYL. Here the CDR3 DNA reads TGTGCCAGCAGCTTAGGTCAGGATACGTACGAGCAGTACCTC.

The genes are TRBV6-5 and TRBJ2-5; TRBD1 agrees at 9 bases. The CDR3 extends over 15 amino acids. V gave up 4 bases and J gave up 3 bases; unmatched junction bases: 6. CDR1 is MNHEY and CDR2 is SVGAGI in the germline V gene. In nucleotides, the CDR3 is TGTGCCAGCAGTTCCCCGGGACAGGGAAAAGAGACCCAGTACTTC. Its protein is CASSSPGQGKETQYF.

This clone was found a few times. The rearrangement links TRBV19 to TRBJ1-2, with 9 bases fitting TRBD1. The ends lost 4 bases at V and 14 bases at J; junction bases unmatched: 11. CDR1 and CDR2 from the germline V gene are LNHDA and SQIVND (reference sequence). The CDR3 runs 13 residues. The CDR3 DNA reads TGTGCCAGTAGTAGCTCCGGGACAGGGTCGCGGACCTTC. Protein: CASSSSGTGSRTF.

The chain couples TRBV27 to TRBJ2-2, with 8 positions matching TRBD2. V lost 0 bases and J lost 3; bases outside the gene matches: 3. Looked up from germline, CDR1 is MNHEY and CDR2 is SMNVEV (reference sequence). This CDR3 comprises 16 residues. The CDR3 reads CASSLSSGGYTGELFF. The CDR3, as DNA: TGTGCCAGCAGTTTATCAAGCGGGGGATACACCGGGGAGCTGTTTTTT.

This chain uses TRBV29-1 with TRBJ1-2; D perhaps matches TRBD1 (6 bases). The CDR3 runs 13 residues. The V end was cut by 3 bases, the J end by 4 bases, with 12 bases between. Germline V CDR1 and CDR2: SQVTM, ANQGSEA. CDR3 residues: CSVDPQGTYGYTF. DNA of the CDR3: TGCAGCGTTGATCCCCAGGGGACCTATGGCTACACCTTC.

This clone occurred once. This chain connects TRBV5-1 to TRBJ1-1; weak D call: TRBD1 (6 bases). The CDR3 runs 13 residues. V lost 4 bases to trimming and J lost 6 bases, with 13 bases between them. CDR1 is SGHRS and CDR2 is YFSETQ in the germline V gene. The CDR3: CASSVGAWAEAFF. In DNA form, the CDR3 reads TGCGCCAGCAGCGTGGGGGCCTGGGCTGAAGCTTTCTTT. The full variable domain, with the rest looked up from reference TRBV5-1 and TRBJ1-1, is KAGVTQTPRYLIKTRGQQVTLSCSPISGHRSVSWYQQTPGQGLQFLFEYFSETQRNKGNFPGRFSGRQFSNSRSEMNVSTLELGDSALYLCASSVGAWAEAFFGQGTRLTVV.